The 6 T cell receptor beta chains presented below share a single source sample, sequenced in a study of cytomegalovirus exposure and HLA in healthy donors. The PCR ran on 60 Vbeta and 13 Jbeta primers. Libraries were prepared by immunoSEQ multiplex PCR; TCRdb keeps only in-frame clonotypes and omits some of them. The sample comprises roughly 190,000 clones, around 81% of which are singletons, and 1.5% to 2% rests with the top ten. Source material: PBMCs. These receptors were taken from a man younger than 35 in good health and CMV-seronegative.

The gene calls are TRBV7-3 and TRBJ2-2; 8 bases agree with TRBD1. Trimming took 5 bases from V and 4 from J; bases not matched to a gene: 6. Germline V gene sequence: CDR1 SGHTA, CDR2 FQGTGA. This CDR3 is built from 15 residues. CDR3 in DNA: TGTGCCAGCAGCCTGGACAGGGTGGGCACCGGGGAGCTGTTTTTT. Amino acids: CASSLDRVGTGELFF.

The rearrangement joins TRBV5-1 to TRBJ2-5; unclear D gene. Trimming left V 0 bases short and J 2 bases short, with 5 bases between. This CDR3 contains 13 residues. Germline V gives CDR1 SGHRS, CDR2 YFSETQ. The CDR3 loop is CASSLGLQETQYF. DNA of the CDR3: TGCGCCAGCAGCTTGGGACTGCAAGAGACCCAGTACTTC.

The genes are TRBV6-6 and TRBJ1-5; the match to TRBD1 covers 7 bases. CDR1 and CDR2 from the germline V gene are MNHNY and SVGAGI (reference sequence). V shed 7 bases and J 2 bases; nucleotides not matched to a gene: 8. The CDR3 sequence is 15 residues long. The CDR3 DNA reads as TGTGCCAGCACCGCCGACAGGGACGGCAATCAGCCCCAGCATTTT. Amino acids: CASTADRDGNQPQHF.

The rearrangement joins TRBV20-1 to TRBJ1-3; D might be TRBD1 (6 bases). The CDR3 extends over 11 amino acids. The V end was cut by 5 bases, the J end by 7 bases, with 9 bases between. Germline V CDR1 and CDR2: DFQATT, SNEGSKA (reference sequence). The CDR3, as DNA: TGCAGTGCTTTCACAGGGAACACCATATATTTT. Its translation: CSAFTGNTIYF.

J is TRBJ2-1 and V is TRBV4-3; maybe TRBD1 (6 bases). CDR3 size: 14 residues. Germline CDR1 is LGHNA and CDR2 is YSLEER. Between the trimmed V and J ends, which lost 0 bases and 7 bases, there was a span of 10 bases. The DNA for the CDR3 is TGCGCCAGCAGCCAAGACAGGGGTTGGAATGAGCAGTTCTTC. The encoded protein is CASSQDRGWNEQFF.

V gene TRBV29-1 combines with J gene TRBJ2-7; D might be TRBD1 (5 bases). V lost 7 bases and J 6 bases, leaving 22 bases between the germline ends. Germline-derived CDR1 and CDR2 are SQVTM and ANQGSEA. The CDR3 extends over 14 amino acids. CDR3 region: CSADSGFGSGEQYF. Here the CDR3 DNA reads TGCAGCGCCGATTCAGGGTTTGGCTCTGGCGAGCAGTACTTC.